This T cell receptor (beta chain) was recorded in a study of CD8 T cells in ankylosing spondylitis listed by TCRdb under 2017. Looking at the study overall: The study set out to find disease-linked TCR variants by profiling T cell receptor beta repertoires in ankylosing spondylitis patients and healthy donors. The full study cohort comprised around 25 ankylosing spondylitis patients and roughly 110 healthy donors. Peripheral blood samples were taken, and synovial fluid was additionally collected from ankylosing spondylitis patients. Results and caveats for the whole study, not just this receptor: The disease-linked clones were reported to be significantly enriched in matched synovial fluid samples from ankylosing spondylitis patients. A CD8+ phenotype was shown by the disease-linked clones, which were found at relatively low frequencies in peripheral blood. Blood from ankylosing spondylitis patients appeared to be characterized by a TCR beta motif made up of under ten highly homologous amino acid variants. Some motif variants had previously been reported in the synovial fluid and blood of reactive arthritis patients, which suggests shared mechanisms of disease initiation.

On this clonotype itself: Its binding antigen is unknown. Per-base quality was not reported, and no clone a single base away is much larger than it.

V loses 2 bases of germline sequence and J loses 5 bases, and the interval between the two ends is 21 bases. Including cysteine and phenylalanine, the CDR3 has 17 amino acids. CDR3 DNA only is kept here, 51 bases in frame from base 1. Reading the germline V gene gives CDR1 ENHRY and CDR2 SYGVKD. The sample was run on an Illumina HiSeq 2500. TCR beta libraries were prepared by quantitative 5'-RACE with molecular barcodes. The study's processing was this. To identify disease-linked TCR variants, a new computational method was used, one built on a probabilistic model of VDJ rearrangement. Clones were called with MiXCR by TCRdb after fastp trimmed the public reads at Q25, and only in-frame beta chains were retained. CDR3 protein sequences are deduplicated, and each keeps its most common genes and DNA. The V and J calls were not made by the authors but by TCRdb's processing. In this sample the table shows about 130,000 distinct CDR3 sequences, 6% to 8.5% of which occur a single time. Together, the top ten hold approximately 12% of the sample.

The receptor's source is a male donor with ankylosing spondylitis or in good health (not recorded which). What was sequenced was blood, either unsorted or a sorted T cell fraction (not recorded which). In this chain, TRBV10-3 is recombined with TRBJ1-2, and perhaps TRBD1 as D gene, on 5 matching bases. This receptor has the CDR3 CAISEEGREAFWYGYTF. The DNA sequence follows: TGTGCCATCAGTGAGGAGGGGAGGGAGGCCTTTTGGTATGGCTACACCTTC.